Listed below are T cell receptor beta chains from one sample, sequenced in a study of blood T cell repertoires in COVID-19. Clones were read by immunoSEQ multiplex PCR, and TCRdb kept only the in-frame ones, dropping some. The sample includes roughly 260,000 clones, more than 90% seen only once; the top ten take 2% to 3%. Sequenced sample: peripheral blood. The receptors stem from a person between 18 and 35 years old with COVID-19, enrolled during active disease. CDR3s include the opening cysteine and the closing phenylalanine or tryptophan. Fields, in order: clone size, V gene, D gene, J gene, CDR3 protein, CDR3 DNA. D genes are given only for firm matches. The size of a clone is reported for some rows only, either as once, few or many, or as a class for expanded clones.

>-|TRBV6-2/TRBV6-3|TRBD1|TRBJ2-1
CASSYYGDRGHNEQFF
TGTGCCAGCAGTTACTACGGGGACAGGGGACACAATGAGCAGTTCTTC
>-|TRBV14|TRBD1|TRBJ2-7
CASSQGTGSYEQYF
TGTGCCAGCAGCCAAGGGACAGGCTCCTACGAGCAGTACTTC
>-|TRBV10-3|-|TRBJ1-4
CAISDPTGTPKGGKLFF
TGTGCCATCAGTGACCCTACCGGGACCCCAAAGGGAGGAAAACTGTTTTTT
>-|TRBV2|-|TRBJ2-7
CASSGLAYYEQYF
TGTGCCAGCAGTGGGCTAGCGTACTACGAGCAGTACTTC
>-|TRBV27|TRBD2|TRBJ2-1
CASSLVAGVGYNEQFF
TGTGCCAGCAGTTTGGTAGCGGGAGTGGGCTACAATGAGCAGTTCTTC
>-|TRBV19|-|TRBJ1-1
CASNLGGGTEAFF
TGTGCCAGCAATCTCGGGGGTGGCACTGAAGCTTTCTTT
>once|TRBV5-6|-|TRBJ2-2
CASSFGSTGELFF
TGTGCCAGCAGCTTCGGGAGCACCGGGGAGCTGTTTTTT
>-|TRBV11-2|-|TRBJ2-7
CASSLSSPRAGISYEQYF
TGTGCCAGCAGCTTATCAAGCCCGAGGGCGGGAATTTCCTACGAGCAGTACTTC
>-|TRBV18|TRBD1|TRBJ1-4
CASSPGQGEEKLFF
TGTGCCAGCTCACCAGGACAGGGAGAGGAAAAACTGTTTTTT
>-|TRBV19|TRBD1|TRBJ1-5
CASSKRGTGENSAQHF
TGTGCCAGTAGTAAGCGGGGGACAGGGGAGAATTCGGCCCAGCATTTT
>-|TRBV4-1|-|TRBJ2-7
CASSQEGGWGYEQYF
TGCGCCAGCAGCCAAGAAGGAGGGTGGGGGTACGAGCAGTACTTC
>-|TRBV5-1|TRBD2|TRBJ2-3
CASSLAGGADTQYF
TGCGCCAGCAGCTTGGCCGGGGGGGCAGATACGCAGTATTTT
>once|TRBV29-1|TRBD1|TRBJ2-2
CSHRDRETGELFF
TGCAGCCACCGGGACAGGGAGACCGGGGAGCTGTTTTTT
>-|TRBV9|TRBD1|TRBJ2-1
CASSVVDRGGNEQFF
TGTGCCAGCAGCGTAGTGGACAGGGGCGGCAATGAGCAGTTCTTC
>-|TRBV7-3|TRBD1|TRBJ2-7
CASKDRGQYF
TGTGCCAGCAAAGACAGGGGGCAGTACTTC
>-|TRBV24-1|TRBD2|TRBJ2-3
CATSDPKSLGRQADTQYF
TGTGCCACCAGTGACCCAAAATCTCTCGGGAGGCAGGCGGATACGCAGTATTTT
>-|TRBV27|-|TRBJ2-7
CASSLSGGHTEQYF
TGTGCCAGCAGTTTATCTGGGGGCCACACGGAGCAGTACTTC
>-|TRBV19|-|TRBJ1-6
CASSMGSSYNSPLHF
TGTGCCAGTAGTATGGGGAGCTCCTATAATTCACCCCTCCACTTT
>-|TRBV7-9|-|TRBJ1-2
CASSSDTFKPNYGYTF
TGTGCCAGCAGCTCGGACACCTTTAAACCTAACTATGGCTACACCTTC
>-|TRBV7-2|TRBD2|TRBJ2-1
CASSSTSGYNEQFF
TGTGCCAGCAGCTCAACTAGCGGTTACAATGAGCAGTTCTTC
>-|TRBV9|-|TRBJ1-1
CASSVDWGLNTEAFF
TGTGCCAGCAGCGTAGATTGGGGGCTTAACACTGAAGCTTTCTTT
>-|TRBV10-3|TRBD1|TRBJ1-5
CAISGDRGQGQPQHF
TGTGCCATCAGTGGGGACAGGGGGCAAGGTCAGCCCCAGCATTTT
>-|TRBV19|TRBD1|TRBJ1-6
CASRAGTGAVSNSPLHF
TGTGCCAGTAGAGCCGGGACAGGGGCCGTGAGTAATTCACCCCTCCACTTT
>-|TRBV5-1|-|TRBJ1-1
CASSFMGARADTEAFF
TGCGCCAGCAGCTTCATGGGGGCTAGGGCGGACACTGAAGCTTTCTTT
>-|TRBV25-1|-|TRBJ2-5
CASSDLDSASYF
TGTGCCAGCAGTGACTTAGACAGTGCATCGTACTTC
>-|TRBV2|TRBD1|TRBJ1-1
CASRPGTANTEAFF
TGTGCCAGCAGGCCCGGGACAGCGAACACTGAAGCTTTCTTT
>few|TRBV7-9|-|TRBJ2-2
CASSLVGASTGELFF
TGTGCCAGCAGCTTAGTGGGGGCGAGCACCGGGGAGCTGTTTTTT